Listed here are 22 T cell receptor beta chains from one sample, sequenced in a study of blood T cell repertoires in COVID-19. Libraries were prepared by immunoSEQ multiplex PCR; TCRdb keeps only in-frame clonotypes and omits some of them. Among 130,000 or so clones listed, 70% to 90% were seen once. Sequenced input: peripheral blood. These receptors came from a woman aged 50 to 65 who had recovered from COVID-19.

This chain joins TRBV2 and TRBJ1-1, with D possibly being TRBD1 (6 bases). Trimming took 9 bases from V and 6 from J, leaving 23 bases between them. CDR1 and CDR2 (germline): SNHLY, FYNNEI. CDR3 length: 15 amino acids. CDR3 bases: TGTGCCAGTTCCCTGCTTCTGGGGGCGCAGGCTGAAGCTTTCTTT. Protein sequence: CASSLLLGAQAEAFF.

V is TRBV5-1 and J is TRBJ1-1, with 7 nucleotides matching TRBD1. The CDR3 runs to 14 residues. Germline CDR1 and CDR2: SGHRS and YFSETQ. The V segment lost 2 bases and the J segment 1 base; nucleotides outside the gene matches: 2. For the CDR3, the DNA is TGCGCCAGCAGCTTACAGGGGACGAACACTGAAGCTTTCTTT. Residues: CASSLQGTNTEAFF. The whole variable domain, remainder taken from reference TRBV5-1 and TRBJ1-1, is KAGVTQTPRYLIKTRGQQVTLSCSPISGHRSVSWYQQTPGQGLQFLFEYFSETQRNKGNFPGRFSGRQFSNSRSEMNVSTLELGDSALYLCASSLQGTNTEAFFGQGTRLTVV.

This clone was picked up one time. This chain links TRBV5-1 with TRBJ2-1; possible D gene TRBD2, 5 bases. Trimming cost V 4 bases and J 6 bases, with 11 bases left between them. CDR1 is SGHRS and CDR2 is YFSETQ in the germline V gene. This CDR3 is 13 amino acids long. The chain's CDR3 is CASSTSSSNEQFF. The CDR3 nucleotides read TGCGCCAGCAGCACATCTAGCAGCAATGAGCAGTTCTTC.

CDR3 amino acids: CASSLYERLGPPPSYEQYF. CDR3 bases: TGTGCCAGCAGCTTATACGAGCGGTTGGGCCCTCCACCTTCCTACGAGCAGTACTTC. V is TRBV11-3 and J is TRBJ2-7, with D possibly being TRBD2 (5 bases). The ends were cut back, 2 bases at V and 1 base at J, with 24 bases in the middle. This CDR3 is built from 19 residues. Per the germline V gene, CDR1 is SGHNT and CDR2 is YENEEA.

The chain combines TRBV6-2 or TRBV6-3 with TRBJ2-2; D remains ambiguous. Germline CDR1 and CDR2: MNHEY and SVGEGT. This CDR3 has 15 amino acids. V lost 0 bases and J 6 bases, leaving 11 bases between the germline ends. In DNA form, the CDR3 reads TGTGCCAGCAGTTACTCCCCAGATATTCCCGGGGAGCTGTTTTTT. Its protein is CASSYSPDIPGELFF.

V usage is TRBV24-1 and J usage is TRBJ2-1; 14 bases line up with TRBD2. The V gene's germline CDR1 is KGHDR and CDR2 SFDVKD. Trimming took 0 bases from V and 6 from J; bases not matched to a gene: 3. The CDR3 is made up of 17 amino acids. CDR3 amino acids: CATSDLRGTSGSNEQFF. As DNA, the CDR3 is TGTGCCACCAGTGATTTGCGTGGGACTAGCGGGAGCAATGAGCAGTTCTTC.

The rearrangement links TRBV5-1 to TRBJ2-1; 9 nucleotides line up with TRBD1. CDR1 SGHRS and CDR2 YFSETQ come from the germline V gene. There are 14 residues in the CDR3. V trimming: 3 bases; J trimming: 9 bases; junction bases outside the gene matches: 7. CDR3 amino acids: CASSSRQGDGEQFF. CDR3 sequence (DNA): TGCGCCAGCAGCTCTCGACAGGGGGACGGTGAGCAGTTCTTC.

CDR3 coding DNA: TGTGCCAGCAGCTTAGCCCGGGCAGGGGCTGGAAACACCATATATTTT. Its protein is CASSLARAGAGNTIYF. The chain employs TRBV7-2 and TRBJ1-3, with TRBD1 as a possible D gene (6 bases). V was trimmed by 0 bases and J by 2 bases, leaving 11 bases between them. The CDR3 has 16 residues. Per the germline V gene, CDR1 is SGHTA and CDR2 is FQGNSA.

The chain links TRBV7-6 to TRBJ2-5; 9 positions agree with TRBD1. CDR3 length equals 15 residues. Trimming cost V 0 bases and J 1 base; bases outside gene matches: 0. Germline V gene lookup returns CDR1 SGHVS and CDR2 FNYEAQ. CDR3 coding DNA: TGTGCCAGCAGCTTAGCGACAGGGGGCCAAGAGACCCAGTACTTC. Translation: CASSLATGGQETQYF.

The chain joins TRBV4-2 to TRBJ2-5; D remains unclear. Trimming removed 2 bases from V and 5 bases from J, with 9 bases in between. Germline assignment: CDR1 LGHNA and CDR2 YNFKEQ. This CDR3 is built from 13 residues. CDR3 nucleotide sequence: TGTGCCAGCAGCCAACAGACGCGGGAGACCCAGTACTTC. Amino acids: CASSQQTRETQYF.

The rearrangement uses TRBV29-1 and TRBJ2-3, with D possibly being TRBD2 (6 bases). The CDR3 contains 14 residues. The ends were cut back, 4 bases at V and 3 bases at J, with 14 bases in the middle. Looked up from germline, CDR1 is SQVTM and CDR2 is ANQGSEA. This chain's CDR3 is CSVGWRAGTDTQYF. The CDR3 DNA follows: TGCAGCGTTGGATGGAGGGCGGGAACAGATACGCAGTATTTT.

The chain's CDR3 is CASSLVDNEQFF. The CDR3 DNA follows: TGCGCCAGCAGCTTGGTAGACAATGAGCAGTTCTTC. The chain combines TRBV5-1 with TRBJ2-1, with D unresolved. Germline CDR1 and CDR2: SGHRS and YFSETQ. Trimming stripped 0 bases from V and 5 bases from J, with 3 bases between. The CDR3 is 12 amino acids.

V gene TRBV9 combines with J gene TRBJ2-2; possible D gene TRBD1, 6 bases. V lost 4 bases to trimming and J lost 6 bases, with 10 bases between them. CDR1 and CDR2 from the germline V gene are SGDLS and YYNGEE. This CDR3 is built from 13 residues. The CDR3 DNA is TGTGCCAGCAGCCCCGGGACATCCGGGGAGCTGTTTTTT. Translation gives CASSPGTSGELFF.

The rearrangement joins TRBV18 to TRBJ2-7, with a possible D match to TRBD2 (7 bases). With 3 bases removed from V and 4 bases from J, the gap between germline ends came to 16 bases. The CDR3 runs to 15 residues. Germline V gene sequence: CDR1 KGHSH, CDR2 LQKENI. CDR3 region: CASSPLGGGAYEQYF. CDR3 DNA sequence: TGTGCCAGCTCACCCCTGGGCGGGGGCGCTTACGAGCAGTACTTC.

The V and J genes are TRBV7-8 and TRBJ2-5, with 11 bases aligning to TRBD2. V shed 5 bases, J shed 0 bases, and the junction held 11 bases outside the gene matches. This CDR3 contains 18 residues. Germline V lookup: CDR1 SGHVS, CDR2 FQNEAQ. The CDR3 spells CASSAQLAGAKHQETQYF. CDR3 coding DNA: TGTGCCAGCAGCGCCCAACTAGCGGGAGCGAAACACCAAGAGACCCAGTACTTC.

CDR3 sequence (DNA): TGTGCCAGCAGCTCCAGGACTAGCGGGAGGGTGGATACGCAGTATTTT. It encodes CASSSRTSGRVDTQYF. V is TRBV7-2 and J is TRBJ2-3; TRBD2 matches 15 bases. The CDR3 totals 16 residues. Germline-derived CDR1 and CDR2 are SGHTA and FQGNSA. The junction had 5 bases not matched to a gene; V was cut back by 4 bases and J by 6 bases.

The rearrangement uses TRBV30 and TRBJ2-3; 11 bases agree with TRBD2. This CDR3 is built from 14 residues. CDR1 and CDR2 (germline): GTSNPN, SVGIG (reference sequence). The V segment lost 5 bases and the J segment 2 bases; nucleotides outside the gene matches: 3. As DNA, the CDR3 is TGTGCCTGGGTGACTAGCGGGAACACAGATACGCAGTATTTT. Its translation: CAWVTSGNTDTQYF.

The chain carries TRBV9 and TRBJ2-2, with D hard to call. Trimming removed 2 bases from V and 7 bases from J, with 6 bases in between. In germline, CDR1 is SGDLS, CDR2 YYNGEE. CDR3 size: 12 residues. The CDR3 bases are TGTGCCAGCAGCGTCGCAGGCGGGGAGCTGTTTTTT. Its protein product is CASSVAGGELFF.

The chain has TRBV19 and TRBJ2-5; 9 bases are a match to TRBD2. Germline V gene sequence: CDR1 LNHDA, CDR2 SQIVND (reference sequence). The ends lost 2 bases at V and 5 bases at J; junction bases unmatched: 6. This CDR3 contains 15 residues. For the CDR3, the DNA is TGTGCCAGTAGTATAAATAGCGGGGGCCGGGAGACCCAGTACTTC. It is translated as CASSINSGGRETQYF.

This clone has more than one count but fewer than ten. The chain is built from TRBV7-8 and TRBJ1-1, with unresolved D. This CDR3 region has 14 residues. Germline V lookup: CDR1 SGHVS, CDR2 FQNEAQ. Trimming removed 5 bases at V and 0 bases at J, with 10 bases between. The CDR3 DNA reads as TGTGCCAGCAGCCTAAATACGGTGAACACTGAAGCTTTCTTT. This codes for CASSLNTVNTEAFF.

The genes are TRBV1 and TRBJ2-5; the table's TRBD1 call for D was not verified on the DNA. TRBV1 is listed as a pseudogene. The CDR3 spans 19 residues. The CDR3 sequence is CTSSQDRQGSGGYQETQYF. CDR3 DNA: TGCACCAGCAGCCAAGACCGTCAGGGATCAGGGGGATACCAAGAGACCCAGTACTTC.

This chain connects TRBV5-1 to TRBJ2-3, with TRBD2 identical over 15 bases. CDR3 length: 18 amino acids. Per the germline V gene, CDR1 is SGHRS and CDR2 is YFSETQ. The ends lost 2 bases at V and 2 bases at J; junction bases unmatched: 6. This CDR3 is CASSFLGLAGGLTDTQYF. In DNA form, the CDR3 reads TGCGCCAGCAGCTTTCTCGGACTAGCGGGAGGGCTCACAGATACGCAGTATTTT.